This T cell receptor beta chain was recorded in a study of T cell repertoires in cytomegalovirus infection. As for the study in general: Recently identified HLA-C-restricted and well-studied HLA-B-restricted CMV epitopes were used. Both a matching HLA type and CMV infection were indicated by public TCR beta signatures. Broader study findings: Dominating the ex vivo response were HLA-C-restricted CMV-specific TCR beta clonotypes. Cumulative public TCR beta family frequency identified CMV carriers with the relevant HLA.

Each CDR3 protein gets one entry after TCRdb re-called the reads with MiXCR. The repertoire includes about half a million distinct CDR3 sequences, around 30% of them detected once, and roughly 17% sits in the top ten. Regarding this clonotype: Its specificity is unknown.

This CDR3 is built from 14 residues. V dropped 6 bases and J dropped 4; count of bases not matched to a gene: 5. CDR1 is SQVTM and CDR2 is ANQGSEA in the germline V gene. This material consisted of cultured PBMCs, taken from culture after CMV antigen stimulation. The origin of this receptor is a human donor in good health (CMV status not recorded). Some clones in this sample may be carry-over from other donors' samples. J is TRBJ1-3 and V is TRBV29-1, with 11 bases fitting TRBD1. CDR3 sequence reads: CSVEGQGVGNTIYF. CDR3 sequence (DNA): TGCAGCGTGGAGGGACAGGGGGTAGGAAACACCATATATTTT.